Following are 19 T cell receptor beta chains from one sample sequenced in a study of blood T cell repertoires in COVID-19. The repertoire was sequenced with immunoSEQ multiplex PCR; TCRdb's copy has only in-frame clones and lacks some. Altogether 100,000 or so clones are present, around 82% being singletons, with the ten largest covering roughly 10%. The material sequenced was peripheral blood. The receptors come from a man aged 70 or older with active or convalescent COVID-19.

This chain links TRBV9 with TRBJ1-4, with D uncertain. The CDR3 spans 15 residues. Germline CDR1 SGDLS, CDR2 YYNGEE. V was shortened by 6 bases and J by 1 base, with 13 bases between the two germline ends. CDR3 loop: CASTDYGRTNEKLFF. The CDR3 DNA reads TGTGCCAGCACCGACTACGGGCGAACTAATGAAAAACTGTTTTTT.

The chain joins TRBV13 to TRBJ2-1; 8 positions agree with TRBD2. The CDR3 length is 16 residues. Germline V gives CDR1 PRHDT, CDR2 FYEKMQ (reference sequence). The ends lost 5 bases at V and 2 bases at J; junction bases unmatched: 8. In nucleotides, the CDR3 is TGTGCCAGCAGCCCGCCGTTAGCGGGGCCCTACAATGAGCAGTTCTTC. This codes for CASSPPLAGPYNEQFF.

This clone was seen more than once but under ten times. The CDR3 coding sequence is TGTGCCAGCTCAAACAGCGGGGGGACGAACACAGATACGCAGTATTTT. Protein product: CASSNSGGTNTDTQYF. The chain combines TRBV18 with TRBJ2-3, with 9 bases aligning to TRBD2. CDR3 size: 16 residues. J lost 2 bases, V lost 5 bases, and 8 bases had no gene match. In germline, CDR1 is KGHSH, CDR2 LQKENI. The whole variable domain, remainder taken from reference TRBV18 and TRBJ2-3, is NAGVMQNPRHLVRRRGQEARLRCSPMKGHSHVYWYRQLPEEGLKFMVYLQKENIIDESGMPKERFSAEFPKEGPSILRIQQVVRGDSAAYFCASSNSGGTNTDTQYFGPGTRLTVL.

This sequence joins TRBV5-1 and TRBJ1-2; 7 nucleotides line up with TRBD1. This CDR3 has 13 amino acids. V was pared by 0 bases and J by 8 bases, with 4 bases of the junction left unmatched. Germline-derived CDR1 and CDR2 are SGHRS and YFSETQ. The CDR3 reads CASSLDRGYGYTF. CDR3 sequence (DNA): TGCGCCAGCAGCTTGGACAGGGGTTACGGCTACACCTTC.

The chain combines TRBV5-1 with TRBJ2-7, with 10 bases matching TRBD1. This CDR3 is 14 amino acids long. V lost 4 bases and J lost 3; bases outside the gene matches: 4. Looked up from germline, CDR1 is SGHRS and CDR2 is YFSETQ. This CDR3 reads CASSPTGGNYEQYF. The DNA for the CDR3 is TGCGCCAGCAGCCCGACAGGGGGCAACTACGAGCAGTACTTC.

The CDR3 nucleotides read TGCGCCAGCAGCCAGGTGAAGGGGGTTGACTATGGCTACACCTTC. Its translation is CASSQVKGVDYGYTF. The chain has TRBV4-1 and TRBJ1-2; tentative D call: TRBD1 (6 bases). Germline lookup yields CDR1 MGHRA and CDR2 YSYEKL. The CDR3 covers 15 residues. V dropped 3 bases and J dropped 3 bases, with 14 bases sitting between them.

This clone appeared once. The CDR3 protein is CASSLSGAGANVLTF. DNA for the CDR3: TGTGCCAGCAGCTTATCAGGGGCCGGGGCCAACGTCCTGACTTTC. The rearrangement joins TRBV7-9 to TRBJ2-6, with D maybe TRBD1 (6 bases). The CDR3 has 15 residues. The germline gives CDR1 SEHNR, CDR2 FQNEAQ (reference sequence). Trimming took 2 bases from V and 4 from J, leaving 9 bases between them.

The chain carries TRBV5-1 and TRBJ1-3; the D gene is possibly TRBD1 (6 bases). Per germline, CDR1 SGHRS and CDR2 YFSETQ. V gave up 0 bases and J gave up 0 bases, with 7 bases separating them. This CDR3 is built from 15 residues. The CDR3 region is CASSLGTASGNTIYF. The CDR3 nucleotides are TGCGCCAGCAGCTTGGGGACAGCCTCTGGAAACACCATATATTTT.

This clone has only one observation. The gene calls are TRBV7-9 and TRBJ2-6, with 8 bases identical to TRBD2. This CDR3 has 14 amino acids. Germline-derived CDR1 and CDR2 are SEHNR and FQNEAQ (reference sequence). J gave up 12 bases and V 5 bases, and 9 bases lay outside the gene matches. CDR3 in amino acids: CASSRSGGSGVLTF. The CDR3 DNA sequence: TGTGCCAGCAGCCGATCGGGGGGGTCCGGCGTCCTGACTTTC.

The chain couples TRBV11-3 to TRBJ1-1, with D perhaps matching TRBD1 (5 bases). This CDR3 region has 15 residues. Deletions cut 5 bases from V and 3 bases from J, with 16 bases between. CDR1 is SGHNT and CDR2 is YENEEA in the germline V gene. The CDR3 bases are TGTGCCAGCAGCCAAAGGGGTAATGGGTACACTGAAGCTTTCTTT. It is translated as CASSQRGNGYTEAFF.

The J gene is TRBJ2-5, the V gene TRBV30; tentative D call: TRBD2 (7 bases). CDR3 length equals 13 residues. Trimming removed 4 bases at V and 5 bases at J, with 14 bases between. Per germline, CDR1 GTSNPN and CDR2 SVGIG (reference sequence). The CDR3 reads CAWNGGAEETQYF. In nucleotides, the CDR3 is TGTGCCTGGAATGGGGGGGCCGAGGAGACCCAGTACTTC.

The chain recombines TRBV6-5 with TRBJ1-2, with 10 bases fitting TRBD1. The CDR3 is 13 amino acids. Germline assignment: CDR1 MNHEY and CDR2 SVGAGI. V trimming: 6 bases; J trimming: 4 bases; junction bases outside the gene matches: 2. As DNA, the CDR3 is TGTGCCAGCAGGGACAGGGGGGGCTATGGCTACACCTTC. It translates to CASRDRGGYGYTF.

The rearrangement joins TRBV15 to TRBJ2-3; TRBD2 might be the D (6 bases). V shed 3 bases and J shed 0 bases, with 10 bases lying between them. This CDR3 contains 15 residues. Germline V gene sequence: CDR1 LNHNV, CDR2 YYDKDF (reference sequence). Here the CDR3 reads CATSSGTASTDTQYF. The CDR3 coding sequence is TGTGCCACCAGCAGCGGGACTGCTAGCACAGATACGCAGTATTTT.

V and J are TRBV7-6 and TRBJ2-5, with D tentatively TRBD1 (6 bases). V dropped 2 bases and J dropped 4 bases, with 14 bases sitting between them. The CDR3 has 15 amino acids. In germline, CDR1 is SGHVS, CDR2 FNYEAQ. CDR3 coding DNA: TGTGCCAGCAGCTTATTTGCACAGGGAAGAGAGACCCAGTACTTC. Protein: CASSLFAQGRETQYF.

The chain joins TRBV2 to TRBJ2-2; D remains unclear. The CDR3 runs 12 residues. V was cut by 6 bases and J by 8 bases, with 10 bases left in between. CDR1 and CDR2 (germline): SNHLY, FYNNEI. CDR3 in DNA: TGTGCCAGCAGGGTTGACATAGGGGAGCTGTTTTTT. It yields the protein CASRVDIGELFF.

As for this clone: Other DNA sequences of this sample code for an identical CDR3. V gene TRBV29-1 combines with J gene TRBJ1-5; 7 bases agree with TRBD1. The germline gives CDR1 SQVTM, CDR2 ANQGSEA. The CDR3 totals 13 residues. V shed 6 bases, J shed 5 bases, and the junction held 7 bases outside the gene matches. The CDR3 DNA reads TGCAGCGTGGCCACAGGGGTGGATCAGCCCCAGCATTTT. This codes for CSVATGVDQPQHF.

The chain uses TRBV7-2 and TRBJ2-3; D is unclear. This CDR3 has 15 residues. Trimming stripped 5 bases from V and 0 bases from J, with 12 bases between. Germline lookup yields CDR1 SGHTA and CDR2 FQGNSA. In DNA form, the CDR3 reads TGTGCCAGCAGCCCGAGACACGCTAGCACAGATACGCAGTATTTT. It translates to CASSPRHASTDTQYF.

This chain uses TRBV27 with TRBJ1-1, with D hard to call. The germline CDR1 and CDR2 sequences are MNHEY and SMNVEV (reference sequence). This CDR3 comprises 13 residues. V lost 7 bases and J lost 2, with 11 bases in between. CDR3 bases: TGTGCCAGCACCCCGAGGCTCAACACTGAAGCTTTCTTT. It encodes CASTPRLNTEAFF.

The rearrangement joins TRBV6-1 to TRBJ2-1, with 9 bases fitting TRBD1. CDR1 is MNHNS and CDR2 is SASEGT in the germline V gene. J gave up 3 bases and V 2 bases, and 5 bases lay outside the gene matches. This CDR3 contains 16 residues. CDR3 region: CASSERVTGGYNEQFF. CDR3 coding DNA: TGTGCCAGCAGTGAAAGGGTGACAGGGGGCTACAATGAGCAGTTCTTC.